These 27 T cell receptor beta chains came from one sample sequenced in a study of blood T cell repertoires in COVID-19. Here immunoSEQ multiplex PCR was the method, and the copy in TCRdb shows in-frame clones only, minus some. The sample includes around 150,000 clones, around nine tenths of them seen just once. The sequenced material came from PBMCs or T cells enriched from blood (not recorded which). These receptors all come from a woman aged 50 to 60 who had recovered from COVID-19.

The chain has TRBV9 and TRBJ2-3; tentative D call: TRBD2 (5 bases). Trimming stripped 4 bases from V and 6 bases from J, with 15 bases between. CDR1 and CDR2 from the germline V gene are SGDLS and YYNGEE. The CDR3 is made up of 14 amino acids. Written as DNA, the CDR3 is TGTGCCAGCAGCCCTTTTGAGAGGGCTGATACGCAGTATTTT. Translated, it gives CASSPFERADTQYF.

The chain joins TRBV27 to TRBJ1-4, with 9 bases fitting TRBD1. CDR1 and CDR2 from the germline V gene are MNHEY and SMNVEV (reference sequence). The CDR3 is made up of 13 amino acids. Trimming at V came to 1 base and at J to 11 bases, leaving 2 bases not matched to a gene. The CDR3 coding sequence is TGTGCCAGCAGTTTATTTGGACAGGGGAAACTGTTTTTT. Translating it yields CASSLFGQGKLFF.

The V gene is TRBV30, the J gene TRBJ1-2, with a tentative D call TRBD1 (5 bases). V lost 8 bases and J lost 0, with 13 bases in between. The CDR3 is made up of 13 amino acids. Germline assignment: CDR1 GTSNPN and CDR2 SVGIG (reference sequence). CDR3 amino acids: CARAPTANYGYTF. The CDR3, as DNA: TGTGCCAGGGCCCCGACAGCTAACTATGGCTACACCTTC.

For the CDR3, the DNA is TGTGCCAGCAGCCTATACCGGGGGAGCCGAGGCTACGAGCAGTACTTC. Residues: CASSLYRGSRGYEQYF. The chain has TRBV7-8 and TRBJ2-7; TRBD2 is a possible D gene (6 bases). The CDR3 loop spans 16 amino acids. CDR1 and CDR2 (germline): SGHVS, FQNEAQ. The V gene lost 5 bases and the J gene lost 3 bases, with 20 bases spanning the gap.

J is TRBJ1-5 and V is TRBV7-8, with TRBD1 identical over 9 bases. The CDR3 spans 18 residues. Germline lookup yields CDR1 SGHVS and CDR2 FQNEAQ. V dropped 2 bases and J dropped 1; count of bases not matched to a gene: 9. The CDR3 coding sequence is TGTGCCAGCAGCTTAAGGGAACAGGGGGCGCTAAGCAATCAGCCCCAGCATTTT. It specifies CASSLREQGALSNQPQHF. Complete variable domain (other parts from reference TRBV7-8 and TRBJ1-5): GAGVSQSPRYKVAKRGQDVALRCDPISGHVSLFWYQQALGQGPEFLTYFQNEAQLDKSGLPSDRFFAERPEGSVSTLKIQRTQQEDSAVYLCASSLREQGALSNQPQHFGDGTRLSIL.

CDR3 residues: CASSQDEGGGILFTGELFF. In DNA, the CDR3 is TGCGCCAGCAGCCAAGACGAAGGTGGCGGGATTTTATTCACCGGGGAGCTGTTTTTT. The rearrangement joins TRBV4-3 to TRBJ2-2, with D possibly matching TRBD2 (6 bases). The CDR3 has 19 amino acids. Germline V gene data show CDR1 as LGHNA and CDR2 as YSLEER. Trimming shortened V by 0 bases and J by 4 bases, and 21 bases separated the two germline ends.

This sequence joins TRBV25-1 and TRBJ1-1; tentative D call: TRBD1 (5 bases). The CDR3 covers 14 residues. Trimming stripped 4 bases from V and 5 bases from J, with 14 bases between. In germline, CDR1 is MGHDK, CDR2 SYGVNS. The CDR3 protein is CASSGGVRRTEAFF. CDR3 nucleotides: TGTGCCAGCAGTGGGGGGGTCCGGAGGACTGAAGCTTTCTTT.

The chain couples TRBV15 to TRBJ1-1; D is unresolved. Germline V gives CDR1 LNHNV, CDR2 YYDKDF (reference sequence). V was trimmed by 1 base and J by 1 base, leaving 4 bases between them. This CDR3 has 13 amino acids. The CDR3 region is CATSRVRNTEAFF. For the CDR3, the DNA is TGTGCCACCAGCAGAGTTCGGAACACTGAAGCTTTCTTT.

The chain joins TRBV5-4 to TRBJ1-5; TRBD1 matches 7 bases. Losses at the gene ends were 2 bases for V and 5 bases for J; bases not matched to a gene: 7. Germline-derived CDR1 and CDR2 are SGHNT and YYREEE (reference sequence). The CDR3 extends over 15 amino acids. The CDR3: CASSFFDRDDQPQHF. The DNA for the CDR3 is TGTGCCAGCAGCTTCTTTGACAGGGACGATCAGCCCCAGCATTTT.

V and J are TRBV15 and TRBJ1-1; TRBD1 might be the D (6 bases). CDR3 length: 15 residues. Germline CDR1 reads LNHNV; CDR2 reads YYDKDF (reference sequence). V was shortened by 3 bases and J by 1 base, with 12 bases between the two germline ends. The CDR3 loop reads CATSSHIGGNTEAFF. DNA of the CDR3: TGTGCCACCAGCAGTCACATAGGGGGGAACACTGAAGCTTTCTTT. The whole variable domain, filled in from reference TRBV15 and TRBJ1-1, reads DAMVIQNPRYQVTQFGKPVTLSCSQTLNHNVMYWYQQKSSQAPKLLFHYYDKDFNNEADTPDNFQSRRPNTSFCFLDIRSPGLGDTAMYLCATSSHIGGNTEAFFGQGTRLTVV.

V gene TRBV28 combines with J gene TRBJ2-7; the D is unclear. This CDR3 is built from 13 residues. Germline CDR1 is MDHEN and CDR2 is SYDVKM. V lost 7 bases and J 3 bases, leaving 13 bases between the germline ends. For the CDR3, the DNA is TGTGCCAGCACGGCAGGCCGGCTCTACGAGCAGTACTTC. Its protein is CASTAGRLYEQYF.

This clone was counted once. This sequence joins TRBV7-3 and TRBJ1-1, with TRBD1 matching over 8 bases. Germline values: CDR1 SGHTA, CDR2 FQGTGA. J gave up 1 base and V 4 bases, and 2 bases lay outside the gene matches. This CDR3 contains 14 residues. CDR3 loop: CASSYGQGNTEAFF. DNA of the CDR3: TGTGCCAGCAGCTATGGACAGGGGAACACTGAAGCTTTCTTT. The full variable domain, completed using reference TRBV7-3 and TRBJ1-1, is GAGVSQTPSNKVTEKGKYVELRCDPISGHTALYWYRQSLGQGPEFLIYFQGTGAADDSGLPNDRFFAVRPEGSVSTLKIQRTERGDSAVYLCASSYGQGNTEAFFGQGTRLTVV.

The chain is built from TRBV5-4 and TRBJ2-7, with 7 bases that match TRBD2. Germline loops: CDR1 SGHNT, CDR2 YYREEE (reference sequence). The V segment lost 4 bases and the J segment 7 bases; nucleotides outside the gene matches: 11. The length of the CDR3 is 14 residues. The CDR3 DNA sequence: TGTGCCAGCAGCGTATGGATGGGAGGGAGGGAGCAGTACTTC. It is translated as CASSVWMGGREQYF. The full variable domain, completed using reference TRBV5-4 and TRBJ2-7, is ETGVTQSPTHLIKTRGQQVTLRCSSQSGHNTVSWYQQALGQGPQFIFQYYREEENGRGNFPPRFSGLQFPNYSSELNVNALELDDSALYLCASSVWMGGREQYFGPGTRLTVT.

This sequence joins TRBV21-1 and TRBJ2-7; the DNA was not used to check the table's D call, TRBD1. TRBV21-1 is noted as a pseudogene. This CDR3 spans 17 amino acids. For the CDR3, the DNA is TGTGCCAGCAGCCAAAAACTCCCAGGGGGCGAAAGAGACGAGCAGTACTTC. Protein: CASSQKLPGGERDEQYF.

V and J are TRBV12-3 or TRBV12-4 and TRBJ1-2; unclear D gene. Trimming removed 4 bases from V and 5 bases from J, with 8 bases in between. CDR3 length: 12 amino acids. The chain's CDR3 is CASSSAGYGYTF. The CDR3 DNA is TGTGCCAGCAGTTCCGCGGGGTATGGCTACACCTTC.

The J gene is TRBJ2-7, the V gene TRBV7-2; D gene ambiguous. The CDR3 is 12 amino acids. Germline values: CDR1 SGHTA, CDR2 FQGNSA. Trimming stripped 5 bases from V and 6 bases from J, with 11 bases between. The CDR3: CASSLTSGEQYF. The CDR3 region has the DNA TGTGCCAGCAGCCTAACTTCGGGCGAGCAGTACTTC.

The gene calls are TRBV4-1 and TRBJ2-1; TRBD2 matches 9 bases. The V and J ends lost 0 bases and 8 bases, in that order; junction bases with no gene match: 5. Germline CDR1 MGHRA, CDR2 YSYEKL. The CDR3 extends over 15 amino acids. CDR3 nucleotide sequence: TGCGCCAGCAGCCAAGAAGTGGGACTAGCTTATGAGCAGTTCTTC. This encodes CASSQEVGLAYEQFF.

The V gene is TRBV20-1, the J gene TRBJ1-4; perhaps TRBD1 as D (5 bases). The CDR3 consists of 11 residues. Germline V gives CDR1 DFQATT, CDR2 SNEGSKA (reference sequence). Trimming shortened V by 3 bases and J by 8 bases, and 7 bases separated the two germline ends. Here the CDR3 reads CSARDKEKLFF. The DNA of the CDR3 is TGCAGTGCTAGGGACAAAGAAAAACTGTTTTTT.

The CDR3 bases are TGTGCCAGCAGCCCCCAGCTGGACAGATTGGAGACCCAGTACTTC. This codes for CASSPQLDRLETQYF. The chain has TRBV16 and TRBJ2-5; TRBD1 might be the D (6 bases). The V end was cut by 4 bases, the J end by 5 bases, with 17 bases between. Germline CDR1 reads KGHSY; CDR2 reads FQNENV. The CDR3 sequence is 15 residues long.

J is TRBJ2-7 and V is TRBV27; TRBD1 aligns across 8 bases. CDR3 length equals 16 residues. Losses at the gene ends were 2 bases for V and 0 bases for J; bases not matched to a gene: 6. The germline V gene has CDR1 MNHEY and CDR2 SMNVEV (reference sequence). CDR3 residues: CASSLTTGVSSYEQYF. The DNA for the CDR3 is TGTGCCAGCAGTTTAACGACAGGGGTCAGCTCCTACGAGCAGTACTTC.

The V call is TRBV4-3, the J call TRBJ1-4; 7 positions match TRBD1. The CDR3 is made up of 16 amino acids. After removal of 4 bases from V and 8 bases from J, the junction contained 13 bases not matched to a gene. Germline loops: CDR1 LGHNA, CDR2 YSLEER. Here the CDR3 reads CASSRTETGLREKLFF. The CDR3 DNA is TGCGCCAGCAGCCGTACTGAGACAGGGTTACGGGAAAAACTGTTTTTT.

This clone was picked up a small number of times. The rearrangement joins TRBV19 to TRBJ1-2, with a possible D match to TRBD1 (5 bases). Per the germline V gene, CDR1 is LNHDA and CDR2 is SQIVND (reference sequence). V was shortened by 7 bases and J by 0 bases, with 12 bases between the two germline ends. The length of the CDR3 is 14 residues. The chain's CDR3 is CASTPQGSNYGYTF. The CDR3 DNA sequence: TGTGCCAGTACCCCCCAGGGTTCTAACTATGGCTACACCTTC.

This clone was seen only once. CDR3 amino acids: CASSNPDASSYNEQFF. The CDR3, as DNA: TGTGCCAGCAGCAACCCAGATGCTAGCTCCTACAATGAGCAGTTCTTC. The rearrangement uses TRBV11-1 and TRBJ2-1; D not resolved. The CDR3 is 16 amino acids. V lost 5 bases, J lost 0 bases, and 14 bases lay in between. Germline assignment: CDR1 SGHAT and CDR2 FQDESV (reference sequence).

The chain couples TRBV12-3 or TRBV12-4 to TRBJ1-2, with a possible D match to TRBD1 (6 bases). Between the trimmed V and J ends, which lost 7 bases and 9 bases, there was a span of 18 bases. The CDR3 runs to 13 residues. The CDR3 region is CASNKQQGSSYTF. DNA of the CDR3: TGTGCCAGCAACAAGCAACAGGGCTCGAGCTACACCTTC.

Only one count was recorded for this clone. The chain combines TRBV7-9 with TRBJ2-3, with D perhaps matching TRBD1 (6 bases). Germline V gene data show CDR1 as SEHNR and CDR2 as FQNEAQ (reference sequence). Trimming removed 5 bases from V and 2 bases from J, with 17 bases in between. The CDR3 length is 16 residues. CDR3 nucleotide sequence: TGTGCCAGCAGCCGCACAGACAGGCTGACCACAGATACGCAGTATTTT. This sequence encodes CASSRTDRLTTDTQYF.

This sequence joins TRBV7-8 and TRBJ1-1; D unclear. Looked up from germline, CDR1 is SGHVS and CDR2 is FQNEAQ. CDR3 length equals 15 residues. The V end lost 1 base, the J end lost 0 bases, and 9 bases lay between the germline ends. CDR3 bases: TGTGCCAGCAGCTTAGGGAGCAGCCTGAACACTGAAGCTTTCTTT. It is translated as CASSLGSSLNTEAFF. Complete variable domain (other parts from reference TRBV7-8 and TRBJ1-1): GAGVSQSPRYKVAKRGQDVALRCDPISGHVSLFWYQQALGQGPEFLTYFQNEAQLDKSGLPSDRFFAERPEGSVSTLKIQRTQQEDSAVYLCASSLGSSLNTEAFFGQGTRLTVV.

The V and J genes are TRBV7-9 and TRBJ1-5, with D possibly TRBD1 on 6 matching bases. Germline V gene lookup returns CDR1 SEHNR and CDR2 FQNEAQ (reference sequence). Trimming left V 1 base short and J 2 bases short, with 9 bases between. This CDR3 is built from 15 residues. The chain's CDR3 is CASSLGRQGNQPQHF. The CDR3 DNA follows: TGTGCCAGCAGCTTAGGGAGACAGGGCAATCAGCCCCAGCATTTT.